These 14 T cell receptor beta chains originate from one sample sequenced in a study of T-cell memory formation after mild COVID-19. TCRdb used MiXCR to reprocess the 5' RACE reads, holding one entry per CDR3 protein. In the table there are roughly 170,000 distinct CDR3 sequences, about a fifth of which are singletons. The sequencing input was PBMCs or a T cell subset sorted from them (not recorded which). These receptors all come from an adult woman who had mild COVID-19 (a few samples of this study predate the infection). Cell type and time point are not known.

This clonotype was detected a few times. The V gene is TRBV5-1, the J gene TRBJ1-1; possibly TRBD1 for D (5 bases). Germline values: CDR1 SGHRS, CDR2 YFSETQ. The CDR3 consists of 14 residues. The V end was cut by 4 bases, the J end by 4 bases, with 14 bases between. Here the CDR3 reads CASSLDQGGTEAFF. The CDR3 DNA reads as TGCGCCAGCAGCCTTGACCAGGGCGGCACTGAAGCTTTCTTT.

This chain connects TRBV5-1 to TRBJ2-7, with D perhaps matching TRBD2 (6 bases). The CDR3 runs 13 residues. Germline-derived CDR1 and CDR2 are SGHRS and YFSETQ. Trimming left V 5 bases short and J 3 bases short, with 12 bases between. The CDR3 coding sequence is TGCGCCAGCAGTTGGGACTCAGACTACGAGCAGTACTTC. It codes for CASSWDSDYEQYF. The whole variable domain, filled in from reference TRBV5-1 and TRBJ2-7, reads KAGVTQTPRYLIKTRGQQVTLSCSPISGHRSVSWYQQTPGQGLQFLFEYFSETQRNKGNFPGRFSGRQFSNSRSEMNVSTLELGDSALYLCASSWDSDYEQYFGPGTRLTVT.

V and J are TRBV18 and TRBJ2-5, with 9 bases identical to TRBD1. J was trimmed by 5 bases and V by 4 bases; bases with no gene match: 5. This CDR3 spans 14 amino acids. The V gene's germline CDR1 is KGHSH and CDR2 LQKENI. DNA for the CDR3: TGTGCCAGCTCACAGGGGACAGGGCAGGAGACCCAGTACTTC. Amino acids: CASSQGTGQETQYF. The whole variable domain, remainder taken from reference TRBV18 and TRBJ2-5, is NAGVMQNPRHLVRRRGQEARLRCSPMKGHSHVYWYRQLPEEGLKFMVYLQKENIIDESGMPKERFSAEFPKEGPSILRIQQVVRGDSAAYFCASSQGTGQETQYFGPGTRLLVL.

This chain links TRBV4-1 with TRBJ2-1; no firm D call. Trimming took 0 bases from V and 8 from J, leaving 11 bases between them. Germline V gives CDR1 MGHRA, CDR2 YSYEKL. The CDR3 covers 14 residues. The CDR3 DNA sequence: TGCGCCAGCAGCCAAGAGGACCAGATAGATGAGCAGTTCTTC. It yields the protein CASSQEDQIDEQFF.

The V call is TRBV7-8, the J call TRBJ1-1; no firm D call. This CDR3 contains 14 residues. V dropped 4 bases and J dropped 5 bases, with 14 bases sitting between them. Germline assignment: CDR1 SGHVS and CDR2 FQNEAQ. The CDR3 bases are TGTGCCAGCAGCTACGGACTGTTGGGAACTGAAGCTTTCTTT. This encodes CASSYGLLGTEAFF.

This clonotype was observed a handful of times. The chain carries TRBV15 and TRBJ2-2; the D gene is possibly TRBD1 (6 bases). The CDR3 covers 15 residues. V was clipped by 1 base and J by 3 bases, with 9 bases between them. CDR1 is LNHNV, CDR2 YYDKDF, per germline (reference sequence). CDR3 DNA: TGTGCCACCAGCAGAGTTGCAGGGGACACCGGGGAGCTGTTTTTT. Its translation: CATSRVAGDTGELFF. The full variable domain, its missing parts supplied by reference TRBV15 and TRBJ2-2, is DAMVIQNPRYQVTQFGKPVTLSCSQTLNHNVMYWYQQKSSQAPKLLFHYYDKDFNNEADTPDNFQSRRPNTSFCFLDIRSPGLGDTAMYLCATSRVAGDTGELFFGEGSRLTVL.

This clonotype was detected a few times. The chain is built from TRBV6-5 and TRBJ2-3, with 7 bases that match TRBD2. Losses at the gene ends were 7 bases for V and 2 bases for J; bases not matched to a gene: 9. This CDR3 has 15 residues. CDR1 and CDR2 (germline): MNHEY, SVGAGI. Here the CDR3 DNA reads TGTGCCAGCAATCCCTCCGGGACTAACACAGATACGCAGTATTTT. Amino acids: CASNPSGTNTDTQYF.

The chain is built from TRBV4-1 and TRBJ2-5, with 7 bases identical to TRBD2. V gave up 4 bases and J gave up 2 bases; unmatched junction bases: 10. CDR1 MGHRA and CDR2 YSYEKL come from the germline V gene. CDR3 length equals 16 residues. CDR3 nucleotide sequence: TGCGCCAGCAGCCGATCGTTAGCGGGCAAACAAGAGACCCAGTACTTC. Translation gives CASSRSLAGKQETQYF.

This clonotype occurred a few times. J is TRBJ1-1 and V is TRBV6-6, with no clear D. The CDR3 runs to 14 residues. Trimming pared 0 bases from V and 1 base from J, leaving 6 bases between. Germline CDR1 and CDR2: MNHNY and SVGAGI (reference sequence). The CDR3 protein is CASSYSNTNTEAFF. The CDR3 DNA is TGTGCCAGCAGTTACTCGAACACGAACACTGAAGCTTTCTTT.

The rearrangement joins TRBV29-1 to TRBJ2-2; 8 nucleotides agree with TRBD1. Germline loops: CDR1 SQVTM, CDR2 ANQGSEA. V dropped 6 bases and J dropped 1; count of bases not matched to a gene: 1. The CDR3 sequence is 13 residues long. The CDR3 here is CSVGQENTGELFF. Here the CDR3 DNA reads TGCAGCGTGGGACAGGAGAACACCGGGGAGCTGTTTTTT.

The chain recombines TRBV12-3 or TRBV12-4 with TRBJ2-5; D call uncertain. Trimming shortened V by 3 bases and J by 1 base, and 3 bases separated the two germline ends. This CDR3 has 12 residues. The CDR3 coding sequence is TGTGCCAGCAGTTTGCGCCAAGAGACCCAGTACTTC. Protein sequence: CASSLRQETQYF.

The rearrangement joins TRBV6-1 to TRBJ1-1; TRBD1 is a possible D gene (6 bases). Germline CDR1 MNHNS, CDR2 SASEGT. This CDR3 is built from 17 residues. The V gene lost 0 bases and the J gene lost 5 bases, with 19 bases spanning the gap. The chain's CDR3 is CASSEAAQGSLRTEAFF. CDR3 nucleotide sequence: TGTGCCAGCAGTGAAGCAGCACAGGGTTCCCTTAGGACTGAAGCTTTCTTT.

The CDR3 bases are TGCGCCAGCAGTCAAAGGGCCTACTTCTACGAGCAGTACTTC. Residues: CASSQRAYFYEQYF. The chain is built from TRBV23-1 and TRBJ2-7; D ambiguous. TRBV23-1 is an ORF for which the function is uncertain. V shed 2 bases and J shed 3 bases, with 11 bases lying between them. This CDR3 comprises 14 residues.

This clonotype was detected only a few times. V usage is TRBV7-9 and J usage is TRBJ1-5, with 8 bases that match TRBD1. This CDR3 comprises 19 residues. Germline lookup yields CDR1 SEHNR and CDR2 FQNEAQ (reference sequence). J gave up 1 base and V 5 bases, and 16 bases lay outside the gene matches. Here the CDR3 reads CASSLEGSSGGRSNQPQHF. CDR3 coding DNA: TGTGCCAGCAGCCTAGAGGGTTCGTCAGGGGGCCGGAGCAATCAGCCCCAGCATTTT.